Listed below are T cell receptor beta chains from one sample, sequenced in a study of blood T cell repertoires in COVID-19. Data came from immunoSEQ multiplex PCR; TCRdb stores just in-frame clones and leaves some out. The table includes about 190,000 clones, 70% to 85% detected once. The specimen sequenced was peripheral blood. The source of these receptors is a woman in her forties or fifties with acute or convalescent COVID-19. Each CDR3 is given with its conserved first and last residue. D genes are given only for firm matches. Size is stated for part of the rows, as once, few or many counts, or as a class when the clone is expanded.

v_call: TRBV2
clone_size: many
j_call: TRBJ2-7
d_call: -
cdr3_aa: CASKEGPLGDEQYF
cdr3_nt: TGTGCCTCCAAAGAGGGTCCTTTAGGCGACGAGCAGTACTTC

v_call: TRBV30
clone_size: -
j_call: TRBJ2-2
d_call: TRBD1
cdr3_aa: CAWSTGQGAPGELFF
cdr3_nt: TGTGCCTGGAGTACGGGACAGGGGGCGCCCGGGGAGCTGTTTTTT

v_call: TRBV4-1
clone_size: -
j_call: TRBJ2-3
d_call: TRBD2
cdr3_aa: CASSHPRVTSGSTDTQYF
cdr3_nt: TGCGCCAGCAGCCATCCTAGGGTTACTAGCGGTAGCACAGATACGCAGTATTTT

v_call: TRBV2
clone_size: once
j_call: TRBJ1-1
d_call: -
cdr3_aa: CASSERRQARWGAFF
cdr3_nt: TGTGCCAGCAGTGAAAGGAGACAGGCCCGCTGGGGAGCTTTCTTT

v_call: TRBV10-3
clone_size: -
j_call: TRBJ1-2
d_call: -
cdr3_aa: CAISESSGNYGYTF
cdr3_nt: TGTGCCATCAGTGAGTCTTCAGGGAACTATGGCTACACCTTC

v_call: TRBV7-2
clone_size: once
j_call: TRBJ2-7
d_call: TRBD2
cdr3_aa: CASSQRGGYEQYF
cdr3_nt: TGTGCCAGCAGCCAGCGGGGGGGCTACGAGCAGTACTTC

v_call: TRBV3-1/TRBV3-2
clone_size: -
j_call: TRBJ1-2
d_call: TRBD1
cdr3_aa: CAGDRGGGYGYTF
cdr3_nt: TGTGCCGGGGACAGGGGAGGTGGTTATGGCTACACCTTC

v_call: TRBV24-1
clone_size: -
j_call: TRBJ1-2
d_call: -
cdr3_aa: CATRPAGAENYGYTF
cdr3_nt: TGTGCCACCAGGCCCGCAGGGGCGGAGAACTATGGCTACACCTTC

v_call: TRBV12-3/TRBV12-4
clone_size: -
j_call: TRBJ1-5
d_call: TRBD1
cdr3_aa: CASSTDRDQPQHF
cdr3_nt: TGTGCCAGCAGTACGGACAGGGATCAGCCCCAGCATTTT

v_call: TRBV28
clone_size: -
j_call: TRBJ1-1
d_call: TRBD1
cdr3_aa: CASSRGGGTEAFF
cdr3_nt: TGTGCCAGTTCAAGAGGGGGCGGGACTGAAGCTTTCTTT

v_call: TRBV2
clone_size: -
j_call: TRBJ1-6
d_call: -
cdr3_aa: CASRAGTVDNSPLHF
cdr3_nt: TGTGCCAGCAGGGCGGGGACGGTTGATAATTCACCCCTCCACTTT

v_call: TRBV10-1
clone_size: -
j_call: TRBJ1-5
d_call: -
cdr3_aa: CASSASGNQPQHF
cdr3_nt: TGCGCCAGCAGTGCCTCAGGCAATCAGCCCCAGCATTTT

v_call: TRBV28
clone_size: -
j_call: TRBJ2-1
d_call: TRBD2
cdr3_aa: CASSLWSSGANNEQFF
cdr3_nt: TGTGCCAGCAGTTTATGGTCTAGCGGGGCGAACAATGAGCAGTTCTTC

v_call: TRBV6-5
clone_size: -
j_call: TRBJ2-3
d_call: -
cdr3_aa: CASSSIPGGVPDTQYF
cdr3_nt: TGTGCCAGCAGTTCGATACCCGGCGGTGTCCCAGATACGCAGTATTTT

v_call: TRBV19
clone_size: -
j_call: TRBJ1-5
d_call: -
cdr3_aa: CASIDEYSNQPQHF
cdr3_nt: TGTGCCAGTATAGATGAATATAGCAATCAGCCCCAGCATTTT

v_call: TRBV5-1
clone_size: -
j_call: TRBJ1-3
d_call: -
cdr3_aa: CASSLAQSGSGDTIYF
cdr3_nt: TGCGCCAGCAGCTTGGCGCAGTCAGGGTCGGGGGACACCATATATTTT

v_call: TRBV25-1
clone_size: -
j_call: TRBJ2-7
d_call: TRBD1
cdr3_aa: CASSDRTGAYEQYF
cdr3_nt: TGTGCCAGCAGTGACAGGACAGGAGCTTACGAGCAGTACTTC

v_call: TRBV5-6
clone_size: -
j_call: TRBJ1-2
d_call: -
cdr3_aa: CASSFNAARGYGYTF
cdr3_nt: TGTGCCAGCAGCTTTAATGCAGCCCGAGGCTATGGCTACACCTTC

v_call: TRBV15
clone_size: -
j_call: TRBJ2-2
d_call: TRBD2
cdr3_aa: CATSDPGLAGATGELFF
cdr3_nt: TGTGCCACCAGCGATCCGGGACTAGCGGGAGCCACCGGGGAGCTGTTTTTT

v_call: TRBV19
clone_size: -
j_call: TRBJ2-2
d_call: TRBD2
cdr3_aa: CASSRRLAGDAGELFF
cdr3_nt: TGTGCCAGTAGTAGAAGACTAGCGGGGGATGCCGGGGAGCTGTTTTTT

v_call: TRBV7-2
clone_size: few
j_call: TRBJ2-7
d_call: TRBD2
cdr3_aa: CASSREMASGGHEQYF
cdr3_nt: TGTGCCAGCAGTCGTGAGATGGCTAGCGGGGGGCACGAGCAGTACTTC

v_call: TRBV7-8
clone_size: -
j_call: TRBJ1-2
d_call: -
cdr3_aa: CASSSTGPLPWGYTF
cdr3_nt: TGTGCCAGCAGCTCAACAGGGCCGCTACCGTGGGGCTACACCTTC

v_call: TRBV5-1
clone_size: -
j_call: TRBJ1-3
d_call: -
cdr3_aa: CASSLNTGSGNTIYF
cdr3_nt: TGCGCCAGCAGCTTAAATACGGGCTCTGGAAACACCATATATTTT

v_call: TRBV19
clone_size: -
j_call: TRBJ1-3
d_call: TRBD1
cdr3_aa: CASRPQGATGNTIYF
cdr3_nt: TGTGCCAGTAGGCCCCAGGGGGCTACAGGAAACACCATATATTTT

v_call: TRBV28
clone_size: -
j_call: TRBJ1-5
d_call: -
cdr3_aa: CASSLGGPEWPQHF
cdr3_nt: TGTGCCAGCAGTTTGGGAGGGCCAGAGTGGCCCCAGCATTTT

v_call: TRBV5-1
clone_size: -
j_call: TRBJ2-3
d_call: TRBD2
cdr3_aa: CARRGGRGGTDTQYF
cdr3_nt: TGCGCCCGCCGCGGCGGCCGGGGGGGGACAGATACGCAGTATTTT

v_call: TRBV5-6
clone_size: -
j_call: TRBJ2-3
d_call: TRBD2
cdr3_aa: CASSLWSAGGRTDTQYF
cdr3_nt: TGTGCCAGCAGCTTGTGGTCGGCGGGGGGGAGAACAGATACGCAGTATTTT

v_call: TRBV6-5
clone_size: -
j_call: TRBJ2-2
d_call: TRBD2
cdr3_aa: CASSLLAGRNTGELFF
cdr3_nt: TGTGCCAGCAGTTTACTAGCGGGGCGGAACACCGGGGAGCTGTTTTTT

v_call: TRBV30
clone_size: few
j_call: TRBJ2-1
d_call: TRBD2
cdr3_aa: CAWSPFLAGVEDNEQFF
cdr3_nt: TGTGCCTGGAGTCCTTTTCTAGCGGGAGTCGAGGACAATGAGCAGTTCTTC